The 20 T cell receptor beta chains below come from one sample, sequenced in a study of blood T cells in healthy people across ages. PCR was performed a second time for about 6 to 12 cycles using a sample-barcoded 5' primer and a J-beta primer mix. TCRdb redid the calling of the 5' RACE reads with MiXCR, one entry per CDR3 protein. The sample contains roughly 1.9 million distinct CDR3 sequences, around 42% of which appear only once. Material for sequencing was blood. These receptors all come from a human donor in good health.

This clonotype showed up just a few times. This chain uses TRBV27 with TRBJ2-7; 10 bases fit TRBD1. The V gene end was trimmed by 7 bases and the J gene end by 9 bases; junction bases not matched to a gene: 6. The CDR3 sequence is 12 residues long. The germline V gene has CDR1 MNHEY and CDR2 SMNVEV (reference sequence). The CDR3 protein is CASISRDRGQYF. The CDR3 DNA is TGTGCCAGCATCTCCCGGGACAGGGGGCAGTACTTC.

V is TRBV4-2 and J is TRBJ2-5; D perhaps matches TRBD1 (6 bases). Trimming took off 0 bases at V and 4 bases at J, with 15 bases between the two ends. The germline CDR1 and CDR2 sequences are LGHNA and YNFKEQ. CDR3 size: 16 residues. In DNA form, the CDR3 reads TGTGCCAGCAGCCAAGAAAGAGGGGGATCAGGAGAGACCCAGTACTTC. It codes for CASSQERGGSGETQYF.

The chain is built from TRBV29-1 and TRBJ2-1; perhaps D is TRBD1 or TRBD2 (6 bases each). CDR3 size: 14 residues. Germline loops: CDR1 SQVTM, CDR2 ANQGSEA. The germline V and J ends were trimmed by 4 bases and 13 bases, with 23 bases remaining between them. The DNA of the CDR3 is TGCAGCGTTGGGGGGGTGGGGGCCCAGGAGACCCAGTTCTTC. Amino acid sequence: CSVGGVGAQETQFF.

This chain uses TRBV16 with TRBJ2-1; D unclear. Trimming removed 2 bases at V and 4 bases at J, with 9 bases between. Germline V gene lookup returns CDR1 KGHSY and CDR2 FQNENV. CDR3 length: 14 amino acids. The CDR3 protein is CASSQPSKYNEQFF. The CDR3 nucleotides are TGTGCCAGCAGCCAACCCTCAAAATACAATGAGCAGTTCTTC.

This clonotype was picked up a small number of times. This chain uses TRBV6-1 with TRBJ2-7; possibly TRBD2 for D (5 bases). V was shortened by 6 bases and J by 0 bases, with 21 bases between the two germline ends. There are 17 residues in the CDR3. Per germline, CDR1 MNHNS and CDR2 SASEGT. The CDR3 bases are TGTGCCAGCAGCAAAAGGATAGGAGGTAGGAGCTCCTACGAGCAGTACTTC. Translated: CASSKRIGGRSSYEQYF.

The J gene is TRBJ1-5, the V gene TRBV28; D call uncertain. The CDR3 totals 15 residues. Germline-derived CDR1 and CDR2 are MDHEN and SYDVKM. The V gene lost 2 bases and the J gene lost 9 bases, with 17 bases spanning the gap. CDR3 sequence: CASSLTTGFGRPQHF. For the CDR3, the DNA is TGTGCCAGCAGTTTAACGACCGGCTTCGGAAGGCCCCAGCATTTT.

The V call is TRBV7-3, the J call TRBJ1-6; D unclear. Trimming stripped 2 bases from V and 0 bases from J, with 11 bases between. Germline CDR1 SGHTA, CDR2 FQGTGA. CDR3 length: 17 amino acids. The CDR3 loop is CASSLRPVSSYNSPLHF. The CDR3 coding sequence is TGTGCCAGCAGCTTACGGCCAGTGAGCTCCTATAATTCACCCCTCCACTTT.

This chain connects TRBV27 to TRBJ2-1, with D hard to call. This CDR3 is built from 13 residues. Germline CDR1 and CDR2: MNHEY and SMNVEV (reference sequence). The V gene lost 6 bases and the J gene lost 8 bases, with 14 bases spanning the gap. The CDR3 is CASRTLSSYEQFF. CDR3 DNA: TGTGCCAGCAGAACCTTATCCTCATATGAGCAGTTCTTC.

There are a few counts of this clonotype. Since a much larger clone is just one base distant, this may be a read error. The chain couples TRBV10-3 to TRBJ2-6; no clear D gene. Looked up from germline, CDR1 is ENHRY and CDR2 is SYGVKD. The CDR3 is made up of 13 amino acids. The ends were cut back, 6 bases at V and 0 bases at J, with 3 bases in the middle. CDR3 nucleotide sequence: TGTGCCATCAGGGACTCTGGGGCCAACGTCCTGACTTTC. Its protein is CAIRDSGANVLTF.

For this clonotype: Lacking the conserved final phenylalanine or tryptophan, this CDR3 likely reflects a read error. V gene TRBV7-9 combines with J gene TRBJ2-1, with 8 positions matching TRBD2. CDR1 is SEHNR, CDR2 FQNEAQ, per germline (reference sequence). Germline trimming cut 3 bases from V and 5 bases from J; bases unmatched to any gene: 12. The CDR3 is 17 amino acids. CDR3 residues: CASSFGIAGSRHNEQFS. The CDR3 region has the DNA TGTGCCAGCAGCTTCGGGATAGCGGGGTCCCGACACAATGAGCAGTTCTCC.

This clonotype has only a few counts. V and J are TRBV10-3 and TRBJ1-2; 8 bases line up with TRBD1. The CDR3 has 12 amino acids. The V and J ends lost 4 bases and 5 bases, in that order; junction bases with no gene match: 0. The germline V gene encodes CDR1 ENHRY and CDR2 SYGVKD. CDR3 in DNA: TGTGCCATCAGTGGGGACAGGTATGGCTACACCTTC. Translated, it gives CAISGDRYGYTF.

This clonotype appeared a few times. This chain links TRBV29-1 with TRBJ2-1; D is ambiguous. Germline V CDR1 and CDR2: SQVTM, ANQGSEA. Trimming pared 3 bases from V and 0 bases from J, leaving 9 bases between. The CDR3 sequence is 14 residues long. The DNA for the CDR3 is TGCAGCGTTGACTCCCCAGACTCCTACAATGAGCAGTTCTTC. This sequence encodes CSVDSPDSYNEQFF.

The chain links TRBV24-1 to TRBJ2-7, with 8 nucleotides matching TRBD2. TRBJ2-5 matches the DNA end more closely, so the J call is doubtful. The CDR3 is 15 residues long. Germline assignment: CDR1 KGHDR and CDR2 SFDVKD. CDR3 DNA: TGTGCCACCAGTGACCCCGGGAGGGGAGAAGAGACCCAGTACTTC. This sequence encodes CATSDPGRGEETQYF.

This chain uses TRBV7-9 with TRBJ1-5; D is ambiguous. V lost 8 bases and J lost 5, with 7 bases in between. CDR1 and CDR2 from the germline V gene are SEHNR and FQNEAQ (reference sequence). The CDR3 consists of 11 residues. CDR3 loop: CASGIHQPQHF. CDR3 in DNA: TGTGCCAGCGGCATCCATCAGCCCCAGCATTTT.

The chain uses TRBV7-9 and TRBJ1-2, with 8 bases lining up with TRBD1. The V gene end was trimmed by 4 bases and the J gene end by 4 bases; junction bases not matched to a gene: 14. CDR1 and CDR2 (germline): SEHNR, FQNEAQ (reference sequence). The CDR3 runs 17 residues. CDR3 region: CASSSRQLSGGAYGYTF. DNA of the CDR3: TGTGCCAGCAGCTCTAGACAATTATCAGGGGGCGCCTATGGCTACACCTTC.

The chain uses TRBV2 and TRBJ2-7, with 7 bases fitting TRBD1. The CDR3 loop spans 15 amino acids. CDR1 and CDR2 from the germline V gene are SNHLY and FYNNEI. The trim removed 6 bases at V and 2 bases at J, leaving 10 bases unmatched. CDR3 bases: TGTGCCAGCAGCCAATCCGGGACAGAGACCTACGAGCAGTACTTC. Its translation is CASSQSGTETYEQYF.

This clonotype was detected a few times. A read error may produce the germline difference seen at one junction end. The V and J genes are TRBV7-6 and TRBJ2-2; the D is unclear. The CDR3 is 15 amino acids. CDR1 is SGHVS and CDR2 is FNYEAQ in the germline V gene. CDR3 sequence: CVSSYTAQNTGELFF. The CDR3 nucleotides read TGTGTCAGCAGCTACACGGCCCAGAACACCGGGGAGCTGTTTTTT.

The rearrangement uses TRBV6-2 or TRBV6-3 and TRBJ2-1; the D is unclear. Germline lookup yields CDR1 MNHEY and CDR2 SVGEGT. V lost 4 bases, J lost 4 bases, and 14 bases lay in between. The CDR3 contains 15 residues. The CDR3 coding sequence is TGTGCCAGCAGTTTCAGAAAGTTCCAATACAATGAGCAGTTCTTC. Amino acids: CASSFRKFQYNEQFF.

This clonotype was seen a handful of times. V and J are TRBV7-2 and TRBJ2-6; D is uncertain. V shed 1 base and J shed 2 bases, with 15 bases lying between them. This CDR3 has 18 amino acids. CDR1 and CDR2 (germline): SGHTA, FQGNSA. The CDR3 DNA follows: TGTGCCAGCAGCTTAGTTCCTAATCCAAGCGCTGGGGCCAACGTCCTGACTTTC. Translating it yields CASSLVPNPSAGANVLTF.

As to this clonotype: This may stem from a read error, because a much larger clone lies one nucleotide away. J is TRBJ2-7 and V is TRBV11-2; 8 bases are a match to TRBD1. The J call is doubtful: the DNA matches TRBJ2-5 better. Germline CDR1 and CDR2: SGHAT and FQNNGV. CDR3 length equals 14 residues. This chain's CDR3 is CASSFRQGMGTQYF. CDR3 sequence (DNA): TGTGCCAGCAGTTTCCGACAGGGGATGGGGACCCAGTACTTC.